The 29 T cell receptor beta chains presented below share a single source sample, sequenced in a study of glioma-infiltrating T cells after dendritic cell vaccination. Measured with immunoSEQ multiplex PCR; TCRdb has only the in-frame clones, and not every one. The profile covers 85,000 to 100,000 clones, with roughly 85% appearing a single time and approximately 8% taken by the ten largest. The time point denotes: after dendritic cell vaccination, including at tumor progression/relapse. The specimen comprised blood, sampled after dendritic cell vaccination. The receptors shown here come from a human donor with glioblastoma.

The CDR3 DNA is TGTGCCAGCAGCACGGGACAGGGGGACAATGAGCAGTTCTTC. This codes for CASSTGQGDNEQFF. J is TRBJ2-1 and V is TRBV7-9, with 11 bases identical to TRBD1. This CDR3 is 14 amino acids long. J gave up 5 bases and V 5 bases, and 2 bases lay outside the gene matches. The germline V gene has CDR1 SEHNR and CDR2 FQNEAQ (reference sequence).

The genes are TRBV4-2 and TRBJ1-2; D not resolved. Germline V gene lookup returns CDR1 LGHNA and CDR2 YNFKEQ. V lost 0 bases and J 4 bases, leaving 15 bases between the germline ends. The CDR3 extends over 16 amino acids. Written as DNA, the CDR3 is TGTGCCAGCAGCCAAGAATTGGCCACCTCTAGCTATGGCTACACCTTC. Its protein is CASSQELATSSYGYTF.

The chain links TRBV5-6 to TRBJ2-3, with TRBD2 matching 11 bases. Trimming at V came to 5 bases and at J to 4 bases, leaving 6 bases not matched to a gene. CDR1 and CDR2 (germline): SGHDT, YYEEEE. The CDR3 covers 15 residues. The CDR3 reads CASRRLAGLSDTQYF. As DNA, the CDR3 is TGTGCCAGCAGAAGACTAGCGGGGCTCTCAGATACGCAGTATTTT.

Only one count was recorded for this clone. The rearrangement joins TRBV19 to TRBJ2-5, with TRBD1 matching 7 bases. This CDR3 contains 18 residues. V gave up 1 base and J gave up 4 bases; unmatched junction bases: 15. Per the germline V gene, CDR1 is LNHDA and CDR2 is SQIVND (reference sequence). CDR3 sequence: CASSIAFIGQGVGETQYF. Written as DNA, the CDR3 is TGTGCCAGTAGTATAGCCTTCATCGGGCAGGGGGTAGGAGAGACCCAGTACTTC. Supplemented by reference TRBV19 and TRBJ2-5, the full variable domain reads DGGITQSPKYLFRKEGQNVTLSCEQNLNHDAMYWYRQDPGQGLRLIYYSQIVNDFQKGDIAEGYSVSREKKESFPLTVTSAQKNPTAFYLCASSIAFIGQGVGETQYFGPGTRLLVL.

The chain recombines TRBV9 with TRBJ2-1, with 9 bases matching TRBD2. Looked up from germline, CDR1 is SGDLS and CDR2 is YYNGEE. Trimming at V came to 3 bases and at J to 5 bases, leaving 6 bases not matched to a gene. The CDR3 loop spans 15 amino acids. The CDR3 region is CASSADGTSNNEQFF. In DNA, the CDR3 is TGTGCCAGCAGCGCAGATGGGACTAGCAACAATGAGCAGTTCTTC.

The V call is TRBV7-2, the J call TRBJ1-6, with 8 bases lining up with TRBD1. The CDR3 contains 14 residues. After removal of 3 bases from V and 7 bases from J, the junction contained 2 bases not matched to a gene. Germline values: CDR1 SGHTA, CDR2 FQGNSA. As DNA, the CDR3 is TGTGCCAGCAGCTTTGGACAGGGAAATTCACCCCTCCACTTT. Encoded protein: CASSFGQGNSPLHF.

The gene calls are TRBV9 and TRBJ1-4; 7 bases are shared with TRBD1. Germline assignment: CDR1 SGDLS and CDR2 YYNGEE. Unmatched junction bases numbered 7, after V lost 0 bases and J lost 8 bases. The CDR3 sequence is 15 residues long. The CDR3 here is CASSVEGTVNEKLFF. CDR3 in DNA: TGTGCCAGCAGCGTAGAAGGGACAGTTAACGAAAAACTGTTTTTT.

This chain joins TRBV7-2 and TRBJ2-6; D remains ambiguous. The germline V gene has CDR1 SGHTA and CDR2 FQGNSA. The CDR3 is made up of 17 amino acids. V was trimmed by 2 bases and J by 0 bases, leaving 11 bases between them. This chain's CDR3 is CASSLHNPHSGANVLTF. The CDR3 DNA reads TGTGCCAGCAGCTTACACAATCCCCACTCTGGGGCCAACGTCCTGACTTTC.

The genes are TRBV30 and TRBJ2-3; weak D call: TRBD1 (5 bases). Germline V gene data show CDR1 as GTSNPN and CDR2 as SVGIG (reference sequence). Trimming removed 0 bases at V and 0 bases at J, with 7 bases between. The CDR3 totals 14 residues. CDR3: CAWSVKGSTDTQYF. The CDR3 nucleotides are TGTGCCTGGAGTGTAAAGGGGAGCACAGATACGCAGTATTTT.

V usage is TRBV19 and J usage is TRBJ2-1, with 11 bases aligning to TRBD2. V shed 5 bases, J shed 3 bases, and the junction held 9 bases outside the gene matches. This CDR3 region has 17 residues. Germline V CDR1 and CDR2: LNHDA, SQIVND (reference sequence). The CDR3 DNA reads TGTGCCAGTAGTGCTGACCTAGCGGGAGGTCTCTACAATGAGCAGTTCTTC. Its protein product is CASSADLAGGLYNEQFF.

This chain links TRBV28 with TRBJ1-4; TRBD1 might be the D (6 bases). The CDR3 is 14 residues long. V lost 4 bases and J lost 0, with 6 bases in between. Germline CDR1 MDHEN, CDR2 SYDVKM. The CDR3 reads CASSSGATNEKLFF. CDR3 nucleotide sequence: TGTGCCAGCAGTTCAGGGGCAACTAATGAAAAACTGTTTTTT.

V gene TRBV5-4 combines with J gene TRBJ2-1; D may be TRBD1 (6 bases). The CDR3 is 14 amino acids. Germline CDR1 reads SGHNT; CDR2 reads YYREEE (reference sequence). The V end lost 4 bases, the J end lost 7 bases, and 15 bases lay between the germline ends. DNA for the CDR3: TGTGCCAGCAGCCCCCGGACAGTATCTAATGAGCAGTTCTTC. This gives the protein CASSPRTVSNEQFF. The full variable domain, completed using reference TRBV5-4 and TRBJ2-1, is ETGVTQSPTHLIKTRGQQVTLRCSSQSGHNTVSWYQQALGQGPQFIFQYYREEENGRGNFPPRFSGLQFPNYSSELNVNALELDDSALYLCASSPRTVSNEQFFGPGTRLTVL.

The chain is built from TRBV19 and TRBJ1-5; 9 nucleotides line up with TRBD1. With V trimmed by 6 bases and J by 0 bases, 9 bases remained unmatched. This CDR3 region has 17 residues. Germline V gene data show CDR1 as LNHDA and CDR2 as SQIVND (reference sequence). As DNA, the CDR3 is TGTGCCAGTAGCAATCACGGGACAGGGACTAGCAATCAGCCCCAGCATTTT. This gives the protein CASSNHGTGTSNQPQHF. The variable domain in full, with the rest retrieved from reference TRBV19 and TRBJ1-5, is DGGITQSPKYLFRKEGQNVTLSCEQNLNHDAMYWYRQDPGQGLRLIYYSQIVNDFQKGDIAEGYSVSREKKESFPLTVTSAQKNPTAFYLCASSNHGTGTSNQPQHFGDGTRLSIL.

The chain joins TRBV21-1 to TRBJ2-7; the table's D call TRBD2 went unverified against the DNA. TRBV21-1 is designated a pseudogene. The CDR3 is 15 residues long. The CDR3 DNA is TGTGCCAGCAGCAACGGAGAAAGAAGCTACTACGAGCAGTACTTC. This sequence encodes CASSNGERSYYEQYF.

The chain links TRBV5-4 to TRBJ2-7; 8 bases align to TRBD2. V gave up 0 bases and J gave up 8 bases; unmatched junction bases: 13. The CDR3 runs 16 residues. Germline loops: CDR1 SGHNT, CDR2 YYREEE (reference sequence). The CDR3 reads CASSLETGRAVVKQYF. The CDR3 DNA is TGTGCCAGCAGCTTGGAAACCGGGAGGGCCGTTGTCAAGCAGTACTTC. The full variable domain, in which reference TRBV5-4 and TRBJ2-7 provide the parts outside the CDR3, is ETGVTQSPTHLIKTRGQQVTLRCSSQSGHNTVSWYQQALGQGPQFIFQYYREEENGRGNFPPRFSGLQFPNYSSELNVNALELDDSALYLCASSLETGRAVVKQYFGPGTRLTVT.

The J gene is TRBJ1-2, the V gene TRBV4-1; D might be TRBD1 (6 bases). The CDR3 consists of 17 residues. CDR1 and CDR2 (germline): MGHRA, YSYEKL. V was clipped by 4 bases and J by 4 bases, with 22 bases between them. The CDR3 region has the DNA TGCGCCAGCAGCCGAAGCTCCCAAACAGGGTTGGGCTATGGCTACACCTTC. Translated, it gives CASSRSSQTGLGYGYTF.

The V gene is TRBV7-2, the J gene TRBJ1-2; D not certain. Germline V gives CDR1 SGHTA, CDR2 FQGNSA. Trimming took 3 bases from V and 4 from J, leaving 12 bases between them. This CDR3 has 14 residues. CDR3 coding DNA: TGTGCCAGCAGCTTTGGGAGGGCTGCCTATGGCTACACCTTC. Its translation is CASSFGRAAYGYTF. Full variable domain (rest looked up from reference TRBV7-2 and TRBJ1-2): GAGVSQSPSNKVTEKGKDVELRCDPISGHTALYWYRQSLGQGLEFLIYFQGNSAPDKSGLPSDRFSAERTGGSVSTLTIQRTQQEDSAVYLCASSFGRAAYGYTFGSGTRLTVV.

The chain links TRBV6-1 to TRBJ2-3; D gene ambiguous. The CDR3 totals 15 residues. Germline V gives CDR1 MNHNS, CDR2 SASEGT. The ends were cut back, 3 bases at V and 0 bases at J, with 10 bases in the middle. The DNA of the CDR3 is TGTGCCAGCAGTGAGGCGGATTTAAGCACAGATACGCAGTATTTT. The encoded protein is CASSEADLSTDTQYF.

This clone was counted once. CDR3 amino acids: CASGAGPAGNTIYF. CDR3 nucleotides: TGTGCCAGCGGGGCGGGGCCAGCTGGAAACACCATATATTTT. This rearrangement joins TRBV2 to TRBJ1-3; the D gene is possibly TRBD1 (5 bases). Trimming left V 8 bases short and J 2 bases short, with 13 bases between. Germline CDR1 reads SNHLY; CDR2 reads FYNNEI. The CDR3 consists of 14 residues.

This chain links TRBV5-4 with TRBJ2-7, with D hard to call. This CDR3 has 13 residues. Trimming removed 2 bases from V and 1 base from J, with 7 bases in between. CDR1 is SGHNT and CDR2 is YYREEE in the germline V gene (reference sequence). The CDR3 nucleotides read TGTGCCAGCAGCTTACCCCAGTCCTACGAGCAGTACTTC. Amino acid sequence: CASSLPQSYEQYF.

This chain joins TRBV2 and TRBJ2-5; 7 nucleotides align to TRBD1. Germline loops: CDR1 SNHLY, CDR2 FYNNEI. The CDR3 has 18 amino acids. Trimming at V came to 1 base and at J to 5 bases, leaving 16 bases not matched to a gene. CDR3 bases: TGTGCCAGCAGTGAAGGGTTTTCGACAGGGCTCTCGAGGGAGACCCAGTACTTC. Encoded protein: CASSEGFSTGLSRETQYF.

This clone was observed a handful of times. The V call is TRBV4-3, the J call TRBJ1-5; D remains ambiguous. From germline, CDR1 is LGHNA and CDR2 YSLEER. There are 17 residues in the CDR3. The ends were cut back, 0 bases at V and 1 base at J, with 13 bases in the middle. CDR3 DNA sequence: TGCGCCAGCAGCCAAGATGCCGCGGGCAGGAGCAATCAGCCCCAGCATTTT. This codes for CASSQDAAGRSNQPQHF.

The gene calls are TRBV7-6 and TRBJ2-7; D ambiguous. V lost 5 bases, J lost 0 bases, and 11 bases lay in between. The CDR3 spans 14 residues. CDR1 SGHVS and CDR2 FNYEAQ come from the germline V gene. CDR3 loop: CASSLMLGSYEQYF. CDR3 DNA sequence: TGTGCCAGCAGCCTAATGCTAGGCTCCTACGAGCAGTACTTC.

The chain has TRBV4-2 and TRBJ2-7, with 7 bases that match TRBD2. The V and J ends lost 0 bases and 2 bases, in that order; junction bases with no gene match: 7. The CDR3 loop spans 16 amino acids. Germline V gene lookup returns CDR1 LGHNA and CDR2 YNFKEQ. This chain's CDR3 is CASSQDPLGTTYEQYF. The CDR3 nucleotides read TGTGCCAGCAGCCAAGATCCCCTCGGGACTACCTACGAGCAGTACTTC.

This clone was recorded a few times. The chain couples TRBV28 to TRBJ1-4, with D unresolved. The CDR3 sequence is 13 residues long. Germline V CDR1 and CDR2: MDHEN, SYDVKM. Trimming took off 4 bases at V and 13 bases at J, with 16 bases between the two ends. CDR3 sequence (DNA): TGTGCCAGCAGTTCCCAGCGTATGGCACGACTGTTTTTT. The encoded protein is CASSSQRMARLFF.

The rearrangement joins TRBV4-1 to TRBJ1-5; the match to TRBD1 covers 8 bases. The junction had 5 bases not matched to a gene; V was cut back by 3 bases and J by 4 bases. CDR3 length equals 15 residues. CDR1 is MGHRA, CDR2 YSYEKL, per germline. CDR3 residues: CASSQVDRGNQPQHF. The CDR3 DNA is TGCGCCAGCAGCCAGGTCGACAGGGGTAATCAGCCCCAGCATTTT.

The chain joins TRBV6-6 to TRBJ2-5; D remains ambiguous. Germline-derived CDR1 and CDR2 are MNHNY and SVGAGI (reference sequence). Trimming pared 6 bases from V and 2 bases from J, leaving 7 bases between. This CDR3 region has 12 residues. In DNA form, the CDR3 reads TGTGCCAGCAGGTCAGAACAAGAGACCCAGTACTTC. Translated, it gives CASRSEQETQYF.

This clone was picked up a small number of times. V is TRBV19 and J is TRBJ2-7; 10 bases agree with TRBD2. Trimming took 3 bases from V and 2 from J; bases not matched to a gene: 10. This CDR3 spans 17 amino acids. Germline CDR1 reads LNHDA; CDR2 reads SQIVND (reference sequence). The CDR3 loop is CASSIRGGAGGTYEQYF. CDR3 coding DNA: TGTGCCAGTAGTATTCGAGGGGGAGCGGGAGGGACCTACGAGCAGTACTTC. The full variable domain, completed using reference TRBV19 and TRBJ2-7, is DGGITQSPKYLFRKEGQNVTLSCEQNLNHDAMYWYRQDPGQGLRLIYYSQIVNDFQKGDIAEGYSVSREKKESFPLTVTSAQKNPTAFYLCASSIRGGAGGTYEQYFGPGTRLTVT.

This chain links TRBV28 with TRBJ2-3, with TRBD2 identical over 14 bases. CDR1 and CDR2 from the germline V gene are MDHEN and SYDVKM. Trimming took 4 bases from V and 2 from J; bases not matched to a gene: 17. The CDR3 contains 21 residues. The CDR3 region has the DNA TGTGCCAGCAGTTCCGACCCGGGACTAGCGGGAGCTTTGATCGTCACAGATACGCAGTATTTT. As protein: CASSSDPGLAGALIVTDTQYF.